This note documents a single T cell receptor beta chain sequence. This clone was detected once. Its antigen is not yet known. No qualities accompany the bases; no much larger clone lies one base away. The germline V gene sets CDR1 to SGHAT and CDR2 to FQNNGV. CDR3 length: 15 amino acids, cysteine to phenylalanine. Only the CDR3 region is kept as DNA, spanning 45 bases read in frame from base 1. V lost 5 bases and J lost 4 bases; the stretch between them is 17 bases long. This sample is drawn from a study of blood T cell repertoires in COVID-19 (dated by TCRdb to the early 2020s). Describing the broader study: The collaborator samples originated in the United States, Italy and Spain and spanned the acute and convalescent phases of COVID-19. The prospective study material was composed of cDNA or gDNA derived from T cells, B-cell-depleted T cells, or PBMCs. The sample metadata nearly always contained a de-identified subject ID, COVID-19 status, age in years and sex. Where available, HLA class I and class II types were taken from metadata supplied by the sample provider and were not determined by assay-based typing. The samples were drawn from two sources: the first 160 participants of the ongoing ImmuneRACE study, and fewer than 1,500 subjects contributed by 6 global collaborators. A freely available public database, intended as a resource for researchers studying the immune response to SARS-CoV-2, is where the repertoires were released. The dataset comprised deeply sampled blood TCRbeta repertoires from subjects exposed to, actively infected with, or recovered from COVID-19. Overall results and qualifications from the work: The quantity of clinical and demographic metadata differed by source and by participant and was supplied without curation.

The collaborating institutions used their own protocols to collect whole blood in K2EDTA tubes. For TCRbeta analysis, collaborators shipped samples in one of three forms: frozen whole blood, isolated PBMCs, or DNA extracted from either of those sample types. TCRbeta CDR3 regions were amplified from genomic DNA by means of the immunoSEQ Assay, a bias-controlled multiplex PCR. Under the source paper's analysis protocol: The number of nucleated cells in each sample was estimated by amplification of reference gene primers within the assay. To quantify the absolute abundance of each unique TCRbeta CDR3 rearrangement, sequence reads were collapsed and filtered. For each sample, productive Simpson clonality was calculated by taking the square root of Simpson's diversity index across productive rearrangements. TCRdb mirrors the immuneACCESS table, restricted to in-frame sequences. Some clones are absent from its copies; in checked studies, under half trace to an unresolved V gene, and the reason for the others is unknown. The V and J calls and clone size come from that table; D and trimming were worked out from the DNA. Here the sample has around 37,000 clones; about 88% occur a single time. The ten largest account for under 2.5% of the sample.

Sequenced input: peripheral blood. The receptor was derived from a human donor in a cohort sampled during active COVID-19. Recombination linked TRBV11-2 to TRBJ1-1; D gene: possibly TRBD1, on 6 matching bases. The CDR3 sequence is CASSPNQGRGTEAFF. The DNA is as follows: TGTGCCAGCAGCCCTAACCAGGGGAGGGGCACTGAAGCTTTCTTT.